These T cell receptor beta chains were read from a single sample in a study of T-cell memory formation after mild COVID-19. TCRdb itself ran the 5' RACE reads through MiXCR, one entry per CDR3 protein. The sample records around 200,000 distinct CDR3 sequences, 27% being singletons. What was sequenced was PBMCs or a T cell subset sorted from them (not recorded which). The source of these receptors is an adult woman who had mild COVID-19 (a few samples of this study predate the infection). Cell type and time point are not known. The CDR3 runs from the conserved cysteine through the conserved F or W. The order of the fields is V gene, clone size, CDR3 length, D gene, J gene, CDR3 DNA, CDR3 protein. The D gene is left open where the match is weak. Clone size, where shown, is once, few, many, or a class for clones that have expanded.

>TRBV5-4|few|14|TRBD1|TRBJ2-1
TGTGCCAGCAGGGGACAGGGCTCCTACAATGAGCAGTTCTTC
CASRGQGSYNEQFF
>TRBV7-3|NA|14|NA|TRBJ2-7
TGTGCCAGCAGCTTATACCCTCAGAGCTACGAGCAGTACTTC
CASSLYPQSYEQYF
>TRBV12-3/TRBV12-4|few|14|NA|TRBJ1-5
TGTGCCAGCAGTTTCGGCTCGCCCAATGAGCCCCAGCATTTT
CASSFGSPNEPQHF
>TRBV27|few|14|NA|TRBJ1-1
TGTGCCAGCAGTTTACTGGGGGGAGGCACTGAAGCTTTCTTT
CASSLLGGGTEAFF
>TRBV11-3|NA|15|NA|TRBJ2-7
TGTGCCAGCAGCTTAATAAAGGACAGCTTCTACGAGCAGTACTTC
CASSLIKDSFYEQYF
>TRBV20-1|NA|13|NA|TRBJ2-1
TGCAGTGCTATGAAACTAGACTACAATGAGCAGTTCTTC
CSAMKLDYNEQFF
>TRBV18|few|14|NA|TRBJ1-2
TGTGCCAGCTCACACCAGGACAGCGGCTATGGCTACACCTTC
CASSHQDSGYGYTF
>TRBV6-1|NA|16|TRBD2|TRBJ2-7
TGTGCCAGCAGTGATGAGAATAGCGGGGGGGGCTACGAGCAGTACTTC
CASSDENSGGGYEQYF
>TRBV18|few|13|TRBD1|TRBJ2-1
TGTGCCAGCTCACCAAACCAGGGGGATGAGCAGTTCTTC
CASSPNQGDEQFF
>TRBV3-1|few|18|TRBD1|TRBJ2-2
TGTGCCAGCAGCCACGAAGGGACAGCCCGCGCGAACACCGGGGAGCTGTTTTTT
CASSHEGTARANTGELFF
>TRBV2|NA|10|NA|TRBJ2-1
TGTGCCAGCAGTGACAGAGAGCAGTTCTTC
CASSDREQFF
>TRBV5-1|NA|17|TRBD1|TRBJ1-4
TGCGCCAGCAGCATTGGGACAGGGACGACAACTAATGAAAAACTGTTTTTT
CASSIGTGTTTNEKLFF
>TRBV29-1|NA|12|NA|TRBJ1-4
TGCAGCGTCTCAGGCCCTAATGAAAAACTGTTTTTT
CSVSGPNEKLFF
>TRBV7-8|NA|14|NA|TRBJ1-2
TGTGCCAGCAGCCCCTGGGGGCCGACGTGGGGCTACACCTTC
CASSPWGPTWGYTF
>TRBV7-2|few|14|NA|TRBJ2-3
TGTGCCAGCAGCTTAGCAGGTGTCAGAGATACGCAGTATTTT
CASSLAGVRDTQYF
>TRBV11-3|few|12|NA|TRBJ2-1
TGTGCCAGCAGCTTAGGGCCTCTGGGGCAGTTCTTC
CASSLGPLGQFF
>TRBV5-1|few|15|TRBD1|TRBJ1-1
TGCGCCAGCAGCCTAGACAGGGGGCGATCATTTCGAGCTTTCTTT
CASSLDRGRSFRAFF
>TRBV24-1|NA|15|NA|TRBJ2-1
TGTGCCACCAGCCGAGGCCGTAAGGGCTACAATGAGCAGTTCTTC
CATSRGRKGYNEQFF
>TRBV5-1|many|14|NA|TRBJ1-2
TGCGCCAGCAGCTTGGCACGGGGGAACTATGGCTACACCTTC
CASSLARGNYGYTF
>TRBV5-1|NA|16|NA|TRBJ2-6
TGCGCCAGCAGCTTTTCATTTGGCTCTGGGGCCAACGTCCTGACTTTC
CASSFSFGSGANVLTF
>TRBV6-5|few|13|NA|TRBJ1-1
TGTGCCAGCAGAACCCCCACGGATGGTGAAGCTTTCTTT
CASRTPTDGEAFF
>TRBV10-3|NA|17|TRBD2|TRBJ2-2
TGTGCCGCCATCCCCCACCTAGCGGGAGTGTACACCGGGGAGCTGTTTTTT
CAAIPHLAGVYTGELFF
>TRBV28|NA|16|NA|TRBJ2-3
TGTGCCAGCAGCTCCTTCCTAGGTTGGCATAAAGATACGCAGTATTTT
CASSSFLGWHKDTQYF
>TRBV6-5|few|16|TRBD1|TRBJ1-2
TGTGCCAGCAGTTACCTGGGGGACAGGGACCCATATGGCTACACCTTC
CASSYLGDRDPYGYTF
>TRBV14|NA|15|TRBD1|TRBJ1-2
TGTGCCAGCAGCCCCATGGCGGGGCTACAGGGGCGGTACACCTTC
CASSPMAGLQGRYTF
>TRBV5-6|NA|14|NA|TRBJ2-7
TGTGCCAGCAGCTCCGGGGGCGCTCCCTACGAGCAGTACTTC
CASSSGGAPYEQYF
>TRBV14|NA|17|NA|TRBJ2-7
TGTGCCAGCAGCCTTCGTAACGACAGGAGAGGGCTGGGCGAGCAGTACTTC
CASSLRNDRRGLGEQYF
>TRBV7-2|many|19|TRBD2|TRBJ2-1
TGTGCCAGCAGTCAGTTCTCCGGGACTAGCGGGACTAGATACAATGAGCAGTTCTTC
CASSQFSGTSGTRYNEQFF
>TRBV27|few|16|TRBD2|TRBJ2-1
TGTGCCAGCAGTCGTGATCGGGGGGTGGGGTACAATGAGCAGTTCTTC
CASSRDRGVGYNEQFF
>TRBV11-2|NA|13|NA|TRBJ2-3
TGTGCCAGCGAAAGGGCTGGGACAGATACGCAGTATTTT
CASERAGTDTQYF
>TRBV4-3|few|17|NA|TRBJ2-1
TGCGCCAGCAGCCTCCCCCCGATGGGGGGAAACTACAATGAGCAGTTCTTC
CASSLPPMGGNYNEQFF
>TRBV27|NA|14|TRBD1|TRBJ2-7
TGTGCCAGCAGTTTATCGATGTGGGACAGCGAGCAGTACTTC
CASSLSMWDSEQYF
>TRBV20-1|NA|13|TRBD1|TRBJ2-7
TGCAGTGCTAGCCGGGACAGGGGGATCGAGCAGTACTTC
CSASRDRGIEQYF
>TRBV4-3|NA|17|TRBD2|TRBJ2-3
TGCGCCAGCAGCCAAGTAAAGGGTAGCGGGAGGGCCGGCACGCAGTATTTT
CASSQVKGSGRAGTQYF
>TRBV7-2|NA|14|NA|TRBJ1-6
TGTGCCAGCAGCCCCAGACCCCTAAGTTCACCCCTCCACTTT
CASSPRPLSSPLHF